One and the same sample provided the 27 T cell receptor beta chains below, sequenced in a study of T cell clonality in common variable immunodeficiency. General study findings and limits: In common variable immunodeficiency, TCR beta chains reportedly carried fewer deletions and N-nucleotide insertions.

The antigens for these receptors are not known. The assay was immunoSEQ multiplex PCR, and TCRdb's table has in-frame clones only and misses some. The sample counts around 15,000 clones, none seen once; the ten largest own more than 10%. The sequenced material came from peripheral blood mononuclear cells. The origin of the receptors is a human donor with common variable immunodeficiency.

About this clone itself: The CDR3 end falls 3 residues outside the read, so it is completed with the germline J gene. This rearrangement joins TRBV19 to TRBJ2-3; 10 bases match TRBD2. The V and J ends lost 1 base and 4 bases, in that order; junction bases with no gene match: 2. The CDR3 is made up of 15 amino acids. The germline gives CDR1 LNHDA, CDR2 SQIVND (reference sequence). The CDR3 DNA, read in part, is TGTGCCAGTAGTATAGTTCTAGCGGGGGCAGATACG. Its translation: CASSIVLAGADT. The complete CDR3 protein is CASSIVLAGADTQYF. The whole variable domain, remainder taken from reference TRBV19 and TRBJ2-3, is DGGITQSPKYLFRKEGQNVTLSCEQNLNHDAMYWYRQDPGQGLRLIYYSQIVNDFQKGDIAEGYSVSREKKESFPLTVTSAQKNPTAFYLCASSIVLAGADTQYFGPGTRLTVL.

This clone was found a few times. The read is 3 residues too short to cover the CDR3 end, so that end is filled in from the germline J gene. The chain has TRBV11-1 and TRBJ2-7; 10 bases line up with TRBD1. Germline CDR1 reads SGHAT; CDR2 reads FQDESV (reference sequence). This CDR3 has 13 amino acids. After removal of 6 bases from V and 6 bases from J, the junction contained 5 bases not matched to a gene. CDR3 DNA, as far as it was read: TGTGCCAGCAGTCGGGACAGGGGAGGCGAG. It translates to CASSRDRGGE. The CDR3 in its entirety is CASSRDRGGEQYF.

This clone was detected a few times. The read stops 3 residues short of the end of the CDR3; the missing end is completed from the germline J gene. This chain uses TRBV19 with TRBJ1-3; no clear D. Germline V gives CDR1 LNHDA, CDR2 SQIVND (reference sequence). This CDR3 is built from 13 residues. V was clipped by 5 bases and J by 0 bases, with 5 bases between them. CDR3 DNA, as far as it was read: TGTGCCAGTAGTCCGGGCTCTGGAAACACC. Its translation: CASSPGSGNT. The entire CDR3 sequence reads CASSPGSGNTIYF.

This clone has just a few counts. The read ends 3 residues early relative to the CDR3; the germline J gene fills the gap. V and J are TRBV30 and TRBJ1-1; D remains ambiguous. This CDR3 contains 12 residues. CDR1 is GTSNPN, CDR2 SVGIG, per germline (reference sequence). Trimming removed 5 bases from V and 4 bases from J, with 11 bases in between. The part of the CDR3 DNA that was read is TGTGCCTGGGGACGCAGCGGCACTGAA. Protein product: CAWGRSGTE. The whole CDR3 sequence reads CAWGRSGTEAFF.

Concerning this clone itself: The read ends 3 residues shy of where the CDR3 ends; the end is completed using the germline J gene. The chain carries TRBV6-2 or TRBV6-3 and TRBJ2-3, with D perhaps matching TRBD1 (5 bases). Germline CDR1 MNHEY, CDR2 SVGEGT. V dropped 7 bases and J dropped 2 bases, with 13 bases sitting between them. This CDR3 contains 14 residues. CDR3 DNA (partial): TGTGCCAGCAAAATCCAGGGCCCCACAGATACG. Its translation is CASKIQGPTDT. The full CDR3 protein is CASKIQGPTDTQYF.

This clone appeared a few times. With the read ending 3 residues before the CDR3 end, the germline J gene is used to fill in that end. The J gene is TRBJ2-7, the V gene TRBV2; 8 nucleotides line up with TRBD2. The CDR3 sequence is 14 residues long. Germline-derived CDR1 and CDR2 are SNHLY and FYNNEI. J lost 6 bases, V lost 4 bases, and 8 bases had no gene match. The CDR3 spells CASSGGRGAAEQYF. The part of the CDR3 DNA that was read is TGTGCCAGCAGTGGGGGGCGGGGGGCGGCCGAG. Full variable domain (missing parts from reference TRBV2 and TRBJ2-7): EPEVTQTPSHQVTQMGQEVILRCVPISNHLYFYWYRQILGQKVEFLVSFYNNEISEKSEIFDDQFSVERPDGSNFTLKIRSTKLEDSAMYFCASSGGRGAAEQYFGPGTRLTVT.

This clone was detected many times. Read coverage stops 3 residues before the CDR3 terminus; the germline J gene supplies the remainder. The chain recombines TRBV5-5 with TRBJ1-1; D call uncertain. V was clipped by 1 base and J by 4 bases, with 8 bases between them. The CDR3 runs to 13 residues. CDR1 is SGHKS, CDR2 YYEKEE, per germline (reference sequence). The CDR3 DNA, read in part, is TGTGCCAGCAGCTTGATGGCGGGCACTGAA. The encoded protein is CASSLMAGTE. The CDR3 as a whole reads CASSLMAGTEAFF.

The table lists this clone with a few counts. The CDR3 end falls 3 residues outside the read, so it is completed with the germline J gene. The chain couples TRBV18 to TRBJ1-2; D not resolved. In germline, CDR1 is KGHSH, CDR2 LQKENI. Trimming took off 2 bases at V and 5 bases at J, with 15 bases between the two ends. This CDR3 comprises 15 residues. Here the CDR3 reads CASSPLAGTEYGYTF. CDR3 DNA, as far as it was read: TGTGCCAGCTCACCATTAGCGGGAACTGAGTATGGC.

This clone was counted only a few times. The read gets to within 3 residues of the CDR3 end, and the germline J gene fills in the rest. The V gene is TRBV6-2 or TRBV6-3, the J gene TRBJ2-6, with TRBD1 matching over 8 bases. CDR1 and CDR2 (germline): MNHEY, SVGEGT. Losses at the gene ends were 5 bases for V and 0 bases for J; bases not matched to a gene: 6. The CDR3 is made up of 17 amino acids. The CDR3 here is CASSPPGQASGANVLTF. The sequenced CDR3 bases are TGTGCCAGCAGTCCCCCGGGACAGGCCTCTGGGGCCAACGTC.

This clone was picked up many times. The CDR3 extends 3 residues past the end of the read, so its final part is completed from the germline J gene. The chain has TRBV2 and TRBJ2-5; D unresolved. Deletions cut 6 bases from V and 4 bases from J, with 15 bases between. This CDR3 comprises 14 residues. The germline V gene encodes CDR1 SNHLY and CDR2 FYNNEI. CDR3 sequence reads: CASRPRSGSETQYF. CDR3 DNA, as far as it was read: TGTGCCAGCAGGCCCAGGTCAGGATCAGAGACC.

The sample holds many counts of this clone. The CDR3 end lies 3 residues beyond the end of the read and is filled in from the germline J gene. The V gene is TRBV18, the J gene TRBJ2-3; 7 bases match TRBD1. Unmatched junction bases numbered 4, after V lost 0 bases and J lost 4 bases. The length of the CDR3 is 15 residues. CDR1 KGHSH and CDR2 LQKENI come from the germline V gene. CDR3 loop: CASSPPTGRADTQYF. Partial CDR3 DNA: TGTGCCAGCTCACCACCGACAGGGCGGGCAGATACG.

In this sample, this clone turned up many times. The part of the CDR3 DNA that was read is TGTGCCAGCAGCAGGACAGCTCCTAATGAAAAA. Translation gives CASSRTAPNEK. The entire CDR3 protein is CASSRTAPNEKLFF. The rearrangement joins TRBV7-2 to TRBJ1-4, with a possible D match to TRBD1 (6 bases). The CDR3 end falls 3 residues outside the read, so it is completed with the germline J gene. The V end was cut by 5 bases, the J end by 3 bases, with 10 bases between. Germline values: CDR1 SGHTA, CDR2 FQGNSA. This CDR3 spans 14 amino acids.

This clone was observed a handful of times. The sequenced part of the CDR3 DNA is TGTGCCATCAGGGGGGGAGGGGGCGATTACGAG. It translates to CAIRGGGGDYE. The CDR3 in full is CAIRGGGGDYEQYF. The chain recombines TRBV10-3 with TRBJ2-7, with D perhaps given as TRBD1 or TRBD2 (7 bases each). The read is 3 residues too short to cover the CDR3 end, so that end is filled in from the germline J gene. CDR3 size: 14 residues. Trimming shortened V by 6 bases and J by 4 bases, and 16 bases separated the two germline ends. Germline V lookup: CDR1 ENHRY, CDR2 SYGVKD.

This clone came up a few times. CDR3 DNA (partial): TGTGCCAGCAGTCTAGGCGCCGGGGAG. Its translation is CASSLGAGE. The full CDR3 reads CASSLGAGELFF. This chain connects TRBV7-9 to TRBJ2-2; D remains ambiguous. The read terminates 3 residues ahead of where the CDR3 ends, so the germline J gene completes it. CDR3 length: 12 amino acids. CDR1 is SEHNR, CDR2 FQNEAQ, per germline (reference sequence). V lost 6 bases and J lost 6, with 8 bases in between.

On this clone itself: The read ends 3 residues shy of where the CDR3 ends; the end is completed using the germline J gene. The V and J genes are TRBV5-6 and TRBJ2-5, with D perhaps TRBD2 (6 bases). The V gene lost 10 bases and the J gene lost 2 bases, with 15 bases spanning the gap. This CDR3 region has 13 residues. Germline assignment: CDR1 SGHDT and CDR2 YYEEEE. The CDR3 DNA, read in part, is TGTGCCCCTCTCGGGGGAGCGCAAGAGACC. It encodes CAPLGGAQET. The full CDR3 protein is CAPLGGAQETQYF.

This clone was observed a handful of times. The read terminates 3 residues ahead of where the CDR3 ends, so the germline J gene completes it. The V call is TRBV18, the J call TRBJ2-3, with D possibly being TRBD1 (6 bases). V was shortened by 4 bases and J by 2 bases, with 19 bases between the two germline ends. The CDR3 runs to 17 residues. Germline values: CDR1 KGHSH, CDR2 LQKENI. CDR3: CASSRTGGSLSTDTQYF. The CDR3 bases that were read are TGTGCCAGCTCACGAACTGGGGGCAGCCTTTCCACAGATACG. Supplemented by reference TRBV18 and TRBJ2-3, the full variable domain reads NAGVMQNPRHLVRRRGQEARLRCSPMKGHSHVYWYRQLPEEGLKFMVYLQKENIIDESGMPKERFSAEFPKEGPSILRIQQVVRGDSAAYFCASSRTGGSLSTDTQYFGPGTRLTVL.

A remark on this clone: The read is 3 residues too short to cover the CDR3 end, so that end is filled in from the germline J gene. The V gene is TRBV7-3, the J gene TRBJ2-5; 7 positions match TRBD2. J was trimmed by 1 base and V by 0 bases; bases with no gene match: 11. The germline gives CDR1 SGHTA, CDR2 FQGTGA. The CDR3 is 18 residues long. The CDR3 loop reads CASSLTRASGTTQETQYF. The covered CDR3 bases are TGTGCCAGCAGCTTAACAAGGGCTAGCGGAACCACCCAAGAGACC.

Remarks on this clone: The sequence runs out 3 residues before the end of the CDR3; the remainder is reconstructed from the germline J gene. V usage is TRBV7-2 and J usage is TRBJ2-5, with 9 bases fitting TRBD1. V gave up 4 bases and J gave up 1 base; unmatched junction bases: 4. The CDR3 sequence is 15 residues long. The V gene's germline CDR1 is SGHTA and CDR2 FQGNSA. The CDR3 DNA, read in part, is TGTGCCAGCAGCTCACAGGGGGCGGTCCAAGAGACC. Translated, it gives CASSSQGAVQET. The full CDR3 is CASSSQGAVQETQYF.

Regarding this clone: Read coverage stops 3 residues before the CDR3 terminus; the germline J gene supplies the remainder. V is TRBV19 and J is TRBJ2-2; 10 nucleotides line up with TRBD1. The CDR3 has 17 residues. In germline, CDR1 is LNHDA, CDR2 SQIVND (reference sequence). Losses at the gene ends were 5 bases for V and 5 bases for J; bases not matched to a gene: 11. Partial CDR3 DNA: TGTGCCAGTAGTGTGGGGACAGGGGATGTGAGGACCGGGGAG. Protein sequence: CASSVGTGDVRTGE. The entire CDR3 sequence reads CASSVGTGDVRTGELFF.

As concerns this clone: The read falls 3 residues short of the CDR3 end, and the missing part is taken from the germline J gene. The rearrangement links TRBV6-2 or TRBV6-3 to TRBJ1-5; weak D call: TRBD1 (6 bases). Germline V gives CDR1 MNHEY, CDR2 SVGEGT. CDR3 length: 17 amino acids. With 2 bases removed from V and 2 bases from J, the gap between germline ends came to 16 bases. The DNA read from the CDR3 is TGTGCCAGCAGTTACGGGAGTACAGGGTTTCGCAATCAGCCC. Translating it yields CASSYGSTGFRNQP. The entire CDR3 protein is CASSYGSTGFRNQPQHF.

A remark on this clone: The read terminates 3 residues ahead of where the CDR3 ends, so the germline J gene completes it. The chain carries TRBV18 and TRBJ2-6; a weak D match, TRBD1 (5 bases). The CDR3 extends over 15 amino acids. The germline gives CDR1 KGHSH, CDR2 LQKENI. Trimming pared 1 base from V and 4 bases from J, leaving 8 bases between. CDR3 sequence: CASSPQGLGANVLTF. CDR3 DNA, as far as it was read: TGTGCCAGCTCACCACAGGGGCTGGGGGCCAACGTC.

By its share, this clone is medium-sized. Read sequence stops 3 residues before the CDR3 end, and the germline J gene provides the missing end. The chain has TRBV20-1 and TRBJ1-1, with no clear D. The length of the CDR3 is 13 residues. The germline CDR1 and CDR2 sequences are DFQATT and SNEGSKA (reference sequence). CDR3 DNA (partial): TGCAGTGCTGGCCGCGGAGGAGACCTAAAA. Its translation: CSAGRGGDLK. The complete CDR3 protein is CSAGRGGDLKAFF.

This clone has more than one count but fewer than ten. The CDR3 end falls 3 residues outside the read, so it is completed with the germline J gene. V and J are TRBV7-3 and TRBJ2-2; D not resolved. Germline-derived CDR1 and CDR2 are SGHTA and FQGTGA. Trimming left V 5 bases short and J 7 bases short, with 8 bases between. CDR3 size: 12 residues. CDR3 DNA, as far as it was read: TGTGCCAGCAGCCCCCTCAGCGGGGAG. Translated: CASSPLSGE. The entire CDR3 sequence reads CASSPLSGELFF.

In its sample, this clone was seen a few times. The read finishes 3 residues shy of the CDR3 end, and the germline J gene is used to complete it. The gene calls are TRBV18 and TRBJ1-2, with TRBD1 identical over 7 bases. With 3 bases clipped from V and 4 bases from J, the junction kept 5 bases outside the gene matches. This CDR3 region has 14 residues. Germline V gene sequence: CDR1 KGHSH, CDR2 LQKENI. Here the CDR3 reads CASSPTGEFYGYTF. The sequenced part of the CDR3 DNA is TGTGCCAGCTCACCTACAGGGGAGTTCTATGGC. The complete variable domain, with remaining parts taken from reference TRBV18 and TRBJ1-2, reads NAGVMQNPRHLVRRRGQEARLRCSPMKGHSHVYWYRQLPEEGLKFMVYLQKENIIDESGMPKERFSAEFPKEGPSILRIQQVVRGDSAAYFCASSPTGEFYGYTFGSGTRLTVV.

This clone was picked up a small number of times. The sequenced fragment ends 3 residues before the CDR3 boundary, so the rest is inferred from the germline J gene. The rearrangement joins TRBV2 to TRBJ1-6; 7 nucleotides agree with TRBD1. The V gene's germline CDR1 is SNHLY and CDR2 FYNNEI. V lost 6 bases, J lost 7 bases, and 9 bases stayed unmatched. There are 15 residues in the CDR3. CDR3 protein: CASRITDRSNSPLHF. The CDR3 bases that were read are TGTGCCAGCAGGATCACGGACAGGTCCAATTCACCC.

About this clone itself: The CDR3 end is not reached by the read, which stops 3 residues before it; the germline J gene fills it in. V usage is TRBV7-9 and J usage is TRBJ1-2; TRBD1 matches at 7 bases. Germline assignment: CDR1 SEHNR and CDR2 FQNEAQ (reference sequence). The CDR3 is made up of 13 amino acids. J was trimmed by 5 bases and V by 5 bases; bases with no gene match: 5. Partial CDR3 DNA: TGTGCCAGCAGCCGGGACAGCAGATATGGC. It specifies CASSRDSRYG. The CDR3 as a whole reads CASSRDSRYGYTF.

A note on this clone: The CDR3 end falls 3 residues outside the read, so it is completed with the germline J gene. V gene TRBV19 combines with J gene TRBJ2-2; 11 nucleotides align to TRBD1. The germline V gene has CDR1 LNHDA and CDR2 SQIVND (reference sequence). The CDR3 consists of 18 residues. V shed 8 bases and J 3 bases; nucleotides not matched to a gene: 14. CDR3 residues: CASHRWTGGVYDTGELFF. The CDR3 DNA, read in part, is TGTGCCAGTCACCGATGGACAGGGGGCGTTTATGACACCGGGGAG.